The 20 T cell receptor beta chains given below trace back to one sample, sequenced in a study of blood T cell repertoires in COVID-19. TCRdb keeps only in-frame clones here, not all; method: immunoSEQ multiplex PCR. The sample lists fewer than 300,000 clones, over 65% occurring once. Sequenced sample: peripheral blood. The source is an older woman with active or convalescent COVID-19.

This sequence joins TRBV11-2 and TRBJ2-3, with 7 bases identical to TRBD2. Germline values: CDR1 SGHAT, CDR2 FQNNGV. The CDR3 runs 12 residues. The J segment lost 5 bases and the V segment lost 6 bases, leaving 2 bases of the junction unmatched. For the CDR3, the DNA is TGTGCCAGCAGTACGGGGGGAGATACGCAGTATTTT. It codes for CASSTGGDTQYF.

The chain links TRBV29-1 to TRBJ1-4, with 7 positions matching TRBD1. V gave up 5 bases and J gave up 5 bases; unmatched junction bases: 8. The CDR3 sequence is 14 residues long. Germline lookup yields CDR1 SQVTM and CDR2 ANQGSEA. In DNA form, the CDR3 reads TGCAGCGTTCGAGACAGGGATATAAATGAAAAACTGTTTTTT. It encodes CSVRDRDINEKLFF.

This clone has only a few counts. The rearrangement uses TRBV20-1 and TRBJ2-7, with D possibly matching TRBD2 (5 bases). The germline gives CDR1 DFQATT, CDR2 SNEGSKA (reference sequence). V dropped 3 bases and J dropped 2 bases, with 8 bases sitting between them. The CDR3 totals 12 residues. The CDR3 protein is CSASAGTYEQYF. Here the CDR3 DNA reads TGCAGTGCTAGTGCCGGGACCTACGAGCAGTACTTC.

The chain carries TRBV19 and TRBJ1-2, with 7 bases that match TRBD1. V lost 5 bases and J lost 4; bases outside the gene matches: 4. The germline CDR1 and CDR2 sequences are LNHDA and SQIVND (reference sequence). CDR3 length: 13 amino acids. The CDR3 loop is CASSETGRYGYTF. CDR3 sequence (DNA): TGTGCCAGTAGTGAGACAGGGCGCTATGGCTACACCTTC.

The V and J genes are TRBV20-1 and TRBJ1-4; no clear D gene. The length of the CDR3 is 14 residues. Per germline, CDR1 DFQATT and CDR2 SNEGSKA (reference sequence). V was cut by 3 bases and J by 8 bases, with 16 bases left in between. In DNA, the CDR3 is TGCAGTGCTAGTGGCGACTCTGGCGGGGAAAAACTGTTTTTT. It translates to CSASGDSGGEKLFF.

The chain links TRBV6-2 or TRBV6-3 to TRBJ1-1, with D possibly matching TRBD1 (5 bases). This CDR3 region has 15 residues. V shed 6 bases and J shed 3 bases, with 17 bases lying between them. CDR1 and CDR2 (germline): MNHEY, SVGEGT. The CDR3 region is CASSPPGVLDTEAFF. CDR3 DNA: TGTGCCAGCAGCCCCCCGGGGGTTCTGGACACTGAAGCTTTCTTT.

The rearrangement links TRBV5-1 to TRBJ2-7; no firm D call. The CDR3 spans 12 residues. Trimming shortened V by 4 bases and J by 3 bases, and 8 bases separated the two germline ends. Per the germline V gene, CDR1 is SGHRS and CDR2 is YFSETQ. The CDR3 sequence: CASSPEFYEQYF. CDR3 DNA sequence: TGCGCCAGCAGCCCGGAGTTCTACGAGCAGTACTTC.

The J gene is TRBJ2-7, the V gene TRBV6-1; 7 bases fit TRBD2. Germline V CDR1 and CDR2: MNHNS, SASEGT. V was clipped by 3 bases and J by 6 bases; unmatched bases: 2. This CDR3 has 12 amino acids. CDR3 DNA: TGTGCCAGCAGTGATTCGGGGGGCGAGCAGTACTTC. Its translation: CASSDSGGEQYF.

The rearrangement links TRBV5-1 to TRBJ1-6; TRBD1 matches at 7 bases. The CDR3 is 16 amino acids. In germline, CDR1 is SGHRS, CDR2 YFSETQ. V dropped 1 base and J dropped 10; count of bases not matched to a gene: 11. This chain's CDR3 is CASSLQGGIPASPLHF. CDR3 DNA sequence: TGCGCCAGCAGCTTGCAGGGGGGCATTCCGGCATCACCCCTCCACTTT.

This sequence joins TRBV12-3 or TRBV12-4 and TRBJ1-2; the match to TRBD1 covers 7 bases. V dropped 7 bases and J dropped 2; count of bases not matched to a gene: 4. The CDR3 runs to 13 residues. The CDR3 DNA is TGTGCCAGCACCCTGACAGGGAACTATGGCTACACCTTC. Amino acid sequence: CASTLTGNYGYTF.

CDR3 DNA: TGTGCCAGCAGTTTATTACAAAACACCGGGGAGCTGTTTTTT. It encodes CASSLLQNTGELFF. The chain combines TRBV28 with TRBJ2-2; D gene unclear. This CDR3 contains 14 residues. With 1 base removed from V and 2 bases from J, the gap between germline ends came to 5 bases. CDR1 is MDHEN, CDR2 SYDVKM, per germline.

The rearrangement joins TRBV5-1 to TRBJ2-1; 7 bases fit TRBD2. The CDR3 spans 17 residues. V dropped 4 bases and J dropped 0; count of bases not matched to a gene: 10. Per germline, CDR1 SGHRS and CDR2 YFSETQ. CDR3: CASSPPLADSSYNEQFF. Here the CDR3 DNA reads TGCGCCAGCAGCCCTCCTCTAGCGGATAGCTCCTACAATGAGCAGTTCTTC.

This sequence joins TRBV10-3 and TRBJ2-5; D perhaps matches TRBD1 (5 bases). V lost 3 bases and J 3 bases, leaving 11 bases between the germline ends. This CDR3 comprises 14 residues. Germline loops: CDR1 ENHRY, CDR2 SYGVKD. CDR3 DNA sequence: TGTGCCATCAGTGATGGCAGGGTAGAAGAGACCCAGTACTTC. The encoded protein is CAISDGRVEETQYF.

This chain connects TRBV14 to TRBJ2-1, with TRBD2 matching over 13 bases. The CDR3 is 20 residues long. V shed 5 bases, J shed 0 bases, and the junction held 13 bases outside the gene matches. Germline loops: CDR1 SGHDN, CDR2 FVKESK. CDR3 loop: CASSWLPGLAGSSSYNEQFF. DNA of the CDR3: TGTGCCAGCAGCTGGCTCCCGGGACTAGCGGGGTCGAGCTCCTACAATGAGCAGTTCTTC.

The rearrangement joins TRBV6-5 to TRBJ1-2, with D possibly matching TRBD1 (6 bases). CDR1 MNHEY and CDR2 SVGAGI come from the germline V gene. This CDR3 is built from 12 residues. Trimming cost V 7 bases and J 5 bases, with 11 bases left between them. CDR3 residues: CASIGQLYGYTF. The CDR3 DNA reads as TGTGCCAGCATAGGACAGCTATATGGCTACACCTTC.

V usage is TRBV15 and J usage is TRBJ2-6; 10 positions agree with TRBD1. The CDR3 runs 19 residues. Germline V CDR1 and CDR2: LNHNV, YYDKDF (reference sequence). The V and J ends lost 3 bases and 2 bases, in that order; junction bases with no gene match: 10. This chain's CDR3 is CATSSGLGQGVAGANVLTF. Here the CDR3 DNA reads TGTGCCACCAGCAGCGGATTAGGACAGGGGGTAGCTGGGGCCAACGTCCTGACTTTC.

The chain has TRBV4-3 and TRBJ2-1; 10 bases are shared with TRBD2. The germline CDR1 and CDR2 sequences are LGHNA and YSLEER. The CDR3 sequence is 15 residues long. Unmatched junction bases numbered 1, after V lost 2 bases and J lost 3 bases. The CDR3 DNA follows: TGCGCCAGCAGCCAACTAGCGGGGGACTACAATGAGCAGTTCTTC. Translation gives CASSQLAGDYNEQFF.

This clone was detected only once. CDR3 loop: CASTGQANQPQHF. The CDR3 region has the DNA TGTGCCAGCACGGGACAGGCGAATCAGCCCCAGCATTTT. The chain links TRBV12-3 or TRBV12-4 to TRBJ1-5; 8 bases map to TRBD1. Germline trimming cut 7 bases from V and 4 bases from J; bases unmatched to any gene: 3. The CDR3 runs 13 residues.

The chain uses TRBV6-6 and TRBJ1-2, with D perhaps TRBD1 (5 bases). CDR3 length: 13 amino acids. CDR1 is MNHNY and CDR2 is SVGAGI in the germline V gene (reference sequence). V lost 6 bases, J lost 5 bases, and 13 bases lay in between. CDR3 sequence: CASSLQDRYGYTF. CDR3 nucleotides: TGTGCCAGCAGCCTACAGGACCGGTATGGCTACACCTTC.

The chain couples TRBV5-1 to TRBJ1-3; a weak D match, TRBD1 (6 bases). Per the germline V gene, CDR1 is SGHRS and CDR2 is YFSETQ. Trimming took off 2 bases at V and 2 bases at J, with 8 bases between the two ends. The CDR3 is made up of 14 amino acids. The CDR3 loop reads CASSLGQTGNTIYF. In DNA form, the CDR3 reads TGCGCCAGCAGCTTAGGACAGACTGGAAACACCATATATTTT.